This TCR beta chain is from a study of blood T cell repertoires in COVID-19. Study at large: Samples taken during acute and convalescent COVID-19 were collected in the United States, Italy and Spain.

The data were produced by immunoSEQ multiplex PCR, yet TCRdb's version contains in-frame clones alone and is incomplete. The data contain about 150,000 clones, approximately 80% of them seen just once; the ten biggest clones take up about 8.8%. The sequencing sample was made of peripheral blood. This TCR derives from a woman aged 80 or over with COVID-19, enrolled during active disease.

CDR3 loop: CASSLGQGVTGELFF. CDR3 DNA sequence: TGTGCCAGCAGCCTGGGACAGGGGGTCACCGGGGAGCTGTTTTTT. The V and J genes are TRBV3-1 (or the pseudogene TRBV3-2) and TRBJ2-2; 11 nucleotides match TRBD1. The trim removed 4 bases at V and 4 bases at J, leaving 2 bases unmatched. The length of the CDR3 is 15 residues. The germline CDR1 and CDR2 sequences are LGHDT and YNNKEL (reference sequence).